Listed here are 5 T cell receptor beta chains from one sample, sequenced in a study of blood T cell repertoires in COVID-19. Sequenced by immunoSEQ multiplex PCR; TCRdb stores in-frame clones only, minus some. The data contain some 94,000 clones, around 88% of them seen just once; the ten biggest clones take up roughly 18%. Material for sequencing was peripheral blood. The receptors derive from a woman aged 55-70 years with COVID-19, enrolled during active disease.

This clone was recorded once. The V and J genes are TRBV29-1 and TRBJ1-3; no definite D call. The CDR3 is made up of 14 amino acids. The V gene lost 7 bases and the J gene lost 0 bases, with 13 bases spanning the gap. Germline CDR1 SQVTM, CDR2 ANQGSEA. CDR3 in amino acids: CSAALGNSGNTIYF. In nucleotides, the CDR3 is TGCAGCGCAGCGCTCGGGAACTCTGGAAACACCATATATTTT.

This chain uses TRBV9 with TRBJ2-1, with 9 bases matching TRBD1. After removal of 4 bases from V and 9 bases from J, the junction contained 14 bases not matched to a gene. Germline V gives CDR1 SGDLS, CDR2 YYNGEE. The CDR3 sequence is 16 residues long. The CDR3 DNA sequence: TGTGCCAGCAGCTCACAACCGGGACAGGGTATGGGTGAGCAGTTCTTC. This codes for CASSSQPGQGMGEQFF.

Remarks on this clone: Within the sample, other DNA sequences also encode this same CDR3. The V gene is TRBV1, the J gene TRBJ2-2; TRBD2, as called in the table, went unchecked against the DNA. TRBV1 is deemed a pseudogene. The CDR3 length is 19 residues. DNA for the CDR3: TGCACCAGCAGCCAAGAGGTACCTAGCGGGGGGGGGCACACCGGGGAGCTGTTTTTT. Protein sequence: CTSSQEVPSGGGHTGELFF.

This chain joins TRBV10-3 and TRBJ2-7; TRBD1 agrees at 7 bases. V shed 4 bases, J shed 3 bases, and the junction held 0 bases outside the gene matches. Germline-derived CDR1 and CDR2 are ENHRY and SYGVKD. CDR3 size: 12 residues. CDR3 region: CAISGQGYEQYF. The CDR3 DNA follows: TGTGCCATCAGTGGACAGGGCTACGAGCAGTACTTC.

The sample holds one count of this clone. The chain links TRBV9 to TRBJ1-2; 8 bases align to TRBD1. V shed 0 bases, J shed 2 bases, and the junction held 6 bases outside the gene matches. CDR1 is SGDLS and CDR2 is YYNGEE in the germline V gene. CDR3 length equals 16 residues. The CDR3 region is CASSVADRGANYGYTF. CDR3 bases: TGTGCCAGCAGCGTAGCTGACAGGGGCGCGAACTATGGCTACACCTTC.